These T cell receptor beta chains were read from a single sample in a study of response to subunit inactivated influenza vaccine. TCRdb recomputed calls from the RT-PCR reads with MiXCR, one row per CDR3 protein. The table includes some 850,000 distinct CDR3 sequences, less than 20% detected once. The sequencing here drew on PBMCs from blood, taken roughly 5 days after vaccination. The receptors come from a man aged 45-65 years who received an inactivated influenza vaccine. Both conserved end residues are part of each CDR3. D genes are given only for firm matches. Only part of the rows carry a size: once, few, many, or a class if the clone is expanded.

>TRBV28|-|TRBD1|16|TRBJ1-6
CASSLISDRVHSPLHF
TGTGCCAGCAGTTTAATATCGGACAGGGTTCACTCACCCCTCCACTTT
>TRBV5-1|-|-|15|TRBJ2-7
CASSSLGTNRYEQYF
TGCGCCAGCAGCTCCCTAGGCACAAATCGTTACGAGCAGTACTTC
>TRBV5-1|-|TRBD1|15|TRBJ1-1
CASSFTGGEGTEAFF
TGCGCCAGCAGCTTTACAGGGGGCGAAGGCACTGAAGCTTTCTTT
>TRBV3-1|few|-|16|TRBJ1-5
CASSQAWAGSNQPQHF
TGTGCCAGCAGCCAGGCCTGGGCAGGGAGCAATCAGCCCCAGCATTTT
>TRBV6-2/TRBV6-3|few|-|15|TRBJ2-7
CASSYREFPLDEQYF
TGTGCCAGCAGCTACAGGGAATTCCCTTTAGACGAGCAGTACTTC
>TRBV4-1|-|-|19|TRBJ2-6
CASSQDPFPGYSGANVLTF
TGCGCCAGCAGCCAAGATCCCTTCCCGGGTTACTCTGGGGCCAACGTCCTGACTTTC
>TRBV4-2|many|TRBD2|16|TRBJ2-1
CASSIAGEEAYNEQFF
TGTGCCAGCAGCATAGCGGGAGAGGAGGCCTACAATGAGCAGTTCTTC
>TRBV7-9|-|-|14|TRBJ1-5
CASSYVGVNQPQHF
TGTGCCAGCAGCTACGTAGGAGTCAATCAGCCCCAGCATTTT
>TRBV19|few|TRBD1|16|TRBJ2-1
CASSILRDRGHNEQFF
TGTGCCAGTAGTATCCTGAGGGACAGGGGCCACAATGAGCAGTTCTTC
>TRBV9|few|-|14|TRBJ1-1
CASSVVTANTEAFF
TGTGCCAGCAGCGTAGTAACAGCTAACACTGAAGCTTTCTTT
>TRBV5-1|few|TRBD1|15|TRBJ2-1
CASSSHRGAYNEQFF
TGCGCCAGCAGCTCACACAGGGGGGCGTACAATGAGCAGTTCTTC
>TRBV7-9|many|-|15|TRBJ2-7
CASSSRQPATYEQYF
TGTGCCAGCAGCTCTAGACAGCCCGCTACCTACGAGCAGTACTTC
>TRBV29-1|-|TRBD2|15|TRBJ2-1
CSVDPLAGVVNEQFF
TGCAGCGTTGACCCACTAGCGGGAGTAGTTAATGAGCAGTTCTTC
>TRBV5-1|few|-|15|TRBJ2-7
CASSSHLGFTYEQYF
TGCGCCAGCAGCTCACATCTCGGGTTCACCTACGAGCAGTACTTC
>TRBV7-8|-|TRBD2|16|TRBJ2-1
CASSLDVGRAFDEQFF
TGTGCCAGCAGCTTAGACGTCGGGAGGGCCTTCGATGAGCAGTTCTTC
>TRBV20-1|few|-|12|TRBJ1-1
CSARFRATEAFF
TGCAGTGCTAGATTCCGGGCCACTGAAGCTTTCTTT
>TRBV18|-|-|16|TRBJ2-6
CASSPLGVSGANVLTF
TGTGCCAGCTCACCACTGGGGGTCTCTGGGGCCAACGTCCTGACTTTC
>TRBV10-3|once|-|14|TRBJ2-1
CAISGDSGHNEQFF
TGTGCCATCAGTGGGGATAGCGGCCACAATGAGCAGTTCTTC
>TRBV5-1|-|-|14|TRBJ1-1
CASSESGGSTEAFF
TGCGCCAGCAGCGAGTCCGGCGGGAGCACTGAAGCTTTCTTT
>TRBV15|few|TRBD2|16|TRBJ2-3
CATSRGWGGGTDTQYF
TGTGCCACCAGCAGAGGATGGGGGGGAGGCACAGATACGCAGTATTTT
>TRBV20-1|-|-|15|TRBJ1-1
CSAPPPQGGDTEAFF
TGCAGTGCCCCCCCCCCACAGGGCGGCGACACTGAAGCTTTCTTT
>TRBV6-5|few|-|14|TRBJ2-7
CASSFRQSNGEQYF
TGTGCCAGCAGTTTCCGTCAATCGAACGGGGAGCAGTACTTC
>TRBV7-2|many|-|15|TRBJ2-7
CASSLTTGTSYEQYF
TGTGCCAGCAGCTTAACGACAGGTACCTCCTACGAGCAGTACTTC
>TRBV5-1|-|-|14|TRBJ2-7
CASRPGGGSYEQYF
TGCGCCAGCAGACCGGGGGGCGGGAGCTACGAGCAGTACTTC
>TRBV5-1|-|-|11|TRBJ2-1
CASSETTEQFF
TGCGCCAGCAGCGAGACGACTGAGCAGTTCTTC
>TRBV20-1|few|TRBD2|17|TRBJ2-7
CSARDTLFSGRAYEQYF
TGCAGTGCTAGAGATACCCTTTTTAGCGGGAGGGCCTACGAGCAGTACTTC
>TRBV20-1|-|-|14|TRBJ2-5
CSAFRIEGQETQYF
TGCAGTGCTTTCAGGATCGAGGGCCAAGAGACCCAGTACTTC
>TRBV4-3|-|-|16|TRBJ2-3
CASSQDQGTSTDTQYF
TGCGCCAGCAGCCAAGATCAGGGGACTAGCACAGATACGCAGTATTTT
>TRBV5-1|few|-|13|TRBJ2-5
CASSPEGDGTQYF
TGCGCCAGCAGCCCGGAGGGGGATGGGACCCAGTACTTC